This T cell receptor beta chain came from a study of cytomegalovirus exposure and HLA in healthy donors. Points from the study as a whole: Donor immune exposure was known only as CMV serostatus. Among CMV-associated TCR beta chains, most appeared HLA-restricted in a later analysis. Data from an earlier analysis indicated that most TCR beta V segments were productive either about 87% or about 30% of the time. The investigators catalogued 164 TCR beta chains as cytomegalovirus-associated.

Comment on this clone: The antigen is not known.

This CDR3 is 14 amino acids long. The V end lost 5 bases, the J end lost 2 bases, and 11 bases lay between the germline ends. The germline V gene encodes CDR1 SGHRS and CDR2 YFSETQ. The PCR employed 60 Vbeta primers together with 13 Jbeta primers. Sequencing used immunoSEQ multiplex PCR; TCRdb keeps in-frame clones, though not all of them. In the table there are approximately 130,000 clones, about 76% of which are singletons. The clonotype comes from a man aged 18 to 30 in good health and CMV-seronegative. The rearrangement links TRBV5-1 to TRBJ1-3; D is undetermined. The source material was PBMCs. Written as DNA, the CDR3 is TGCGCCAGCAGTGCGTGGACTACTGGAAACACCATATATTTT. Protein: CASSAWTTGNTIYF.